This T cell receptor beta chain was identified during a study of CD8+CD57+ T cells in acquired aplastic anemia. Study overall: Sorted CD4+ and CD8+ cells gave a mean 3.2 ug DNA, range about 0.19 to 27.4 ug. Roughly 10.8 million reads were obtained on average for healthy donor CD4+ cells. The study's findings and limits: It was found that roughly 29 CD8+ CDR3 sequences were shared between patients and controls. Patients and healthy controls showed no significant CD8+ Simpson's diversity difference.

This CDR3 contains 18 residues. Germline CDR1 is SGHRS and CDR2 is YFSETQ. V was pared by 3 bases and J by 2 bases, with 24 bases between. Genomic DNA templated the TCR beta VDJ and CDR3 profiling. TCRdb independently ran MiXCR on the reads; one entry per CDR3 protein. The sample lists approximately 170,000 distinct CDR3 sequences; approximately 49% were seen once. This clonotype has at least ten counts. Its antigen remains unknown. Sequenced: sorted CD4+, CD8+, or CD8+CD57+ T cells (not recorded which) from PBMCs. The receptor's source is a human donor in good health, serving as a control. The gene calls are TRBV5-1 and TRBJ2-7, with D possibly matching TRBD2 (6 bases). DNA for the CDR3: TGCGCCAGCAGCTCATCCTGGGCGGGGACCGCCGAGACCTACGAGCAGTACTTC. Amino acid sequence: CASSSSWAGTAETYEQYF.